The T cell receptor (beta chain) described here comes from a study of spatial heterogeneity in lung cancer. Study-level points and caveats: Mutation tallies in tumors tracked expanded intratumoral alpha and beta TCR counts. Coverage of tumor T cells, an estimated figure, was 5.5% to 8.5% for alpha and approximately 12% for beta chains.

V lost 2 bases, J lost 6 bases, and 18 bases lay in between. Germline V gives CDR1 LGHNT, CDR2 FRNRAP. The CDR3 is 16 amino acids. Time point in this sample: sample taken at primary tumor resection. This clonotype was counted at least ten times. Its antigen is not identified. TCR cDNA molecules each had a unique molecular identifier. One entry per CDR3 protein, called by TCRdb with MiXCR from the 5' RACE reads. The table has fewer than 25,000 distinct CDR3 sequences, about 4.9% seen once. The V and J genes are TRBV12-5 and TRBJ2-3; TRBD1 or TRBD2 may be the D gene (5 bases each). The sequencing used lung tumor tissue, collected at surgery. The origin of this receptor is a male donor with early-stage non-small cell lung cancer. The CDR3 sequence is CASGLMRGAPTDTQYF. The CDR3 nucleotides are TGTGCTAGTGGTTTGATGAGGGGTGCCCCTACGGATACGCAGTATTTT.